This TCR beta chain was profiled in a study of T-cell memory formation after mild COVID-19 listed by TCRdb under 2021. For context, the study as a whole: TCR sequence clusters from the two donors were found to be largely donor specific. T-cell clones expanding and contracting after mild COVID-19 in two donors were tracked by longitudinal TCRalpha and TCRbeta repertoire sequencing. The cohort was made up of two young adult volunteers, one female and one male, who were previously healthy. Study-wide conclusions, independent of this receptor: The detection of some responding clones in pre-infection memory suggests that pre-existing cross-reactive memory T cells joined the SARS-CoV-2 response. Contracting CD4+ clones were located mainly in the CM and EM memory subsets, whereas CD8+ clones were found to be enriched in EMRA. Only a couple of mild cases were covered by the study, and larger cohorts that include severe cases with pre-infection samples were considered necessary. SARS-CoV-2 specificity was not confirmed for the second-wave clones peaking on day 37. Clones that contracted from day 15 to 85 showed balanced CD4/CD8 phenotypes, whereas a second wave of clones that expanded from day 15 to 37 leaned towards CD4+.

Ficoll-Paque density gradient centrifugation was used to isolate PBMCs. Data came from an Illumina NovaSeq 6000. TCRalpha and TCRbeta cDNA libraries were constructed by 5'RACE with constant-segment primers, with sample barcodes and unique molecular identifiers being introduced. Trizol reagent was used to extract RNA from every sample. Amplification of the libraries took two PCR steps, and the second step added a second sample barcode plus Illumina TruSeq adapters. Sequencing of libraries was performed on an Illumina NovaSeq with 2 x 150 bp paired-end reads. In the paper's pipeline: The reads were demultiplexed and collapsed into UMI-guided consensus sequences using migec v1.2.7. Using mixcr v2.1.11, UMI consensuses were aligned to TRA and TRB V and J templates and then assembled into clonotypes. A clonotype was counted as expanded or contracted only if both edgeR and NoisET called the change significant, with noise models trained on biological replicates. For edgeR calls, the thresholds were a false discovery rate-adjusted p below 0.01 and a log2 fold-change of 1. As an exploratory analysis of dynamics, max-normalized trajectories of the 1000 most abundant clonotypes were examined by PCA with hierarchical clustering. Each responding clone was given a CD4 or CD8 phenotype based on the CD4+ and CD8+ repertoires, which had been sequenced separately. TCRdb handled the public reads itself, with Q25 trimming in fastp and clone calling in MiXCR, and kept productive beta chains. Rows with one shared CDR3 protein collapse into an entry with the most common genes and DNA. These V and J calls rely on TCRdb rather than the paper's analysis. For this sample there are over 300,000 distinct CDR3 sequences; roughly 20% appear just once. Of the sample, around 20% falls within the top ten clones.

CDR1 and CDR2 were assigned from the germline V gene as SGHVS and FQNEAQ. The CDR3, cysteine through phenylalanine, is 15 amino acids long. Solely the CDR3 DNA is kept, with 45 bases framed from the first base. A distance of 16 bases separates the germline ends of V and J, which lose 1 base and 6 bases respectively. This clonotype was seen only a few times. The antigen it binds to is not known. Within one base of it there is no much larger clone, and no base qualities were kept. This receptor was taken from a man between 18 and 29 years old who had mild COVID-19 (a few samples of this study predate the infection). The sample titles of this study are shuffled in the database, so cell type and time point are left out; the donor was told from shared clones. The chain is made from TRBV7-8 and TRBJ2-7; the D region possibly corresponds to TRBD2 (5 bases align). Sequencing was carried out using PBMCs or a T cell subset sorted from them (not recorded which). The nucleotide sequence is given as TGTGCCAGCAGCTTAGTAAGTGGCGGGCTCGGCGAGCAGTACTTC. Translated, this is CASSLVSGGLGEQYF.